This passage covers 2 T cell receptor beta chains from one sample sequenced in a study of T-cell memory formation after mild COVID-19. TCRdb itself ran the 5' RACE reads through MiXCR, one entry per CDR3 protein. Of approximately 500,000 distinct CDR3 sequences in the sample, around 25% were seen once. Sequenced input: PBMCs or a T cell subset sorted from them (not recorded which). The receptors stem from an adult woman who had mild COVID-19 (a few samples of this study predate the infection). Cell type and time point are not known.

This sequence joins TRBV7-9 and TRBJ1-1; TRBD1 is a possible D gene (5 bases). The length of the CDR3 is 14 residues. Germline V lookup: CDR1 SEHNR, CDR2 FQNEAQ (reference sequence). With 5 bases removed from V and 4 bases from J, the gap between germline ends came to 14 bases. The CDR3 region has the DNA TGTGCCAGCAGCCCTCCTTATGGGGGCACTGAAGCTTTCTTT. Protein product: CASSPPYGGTEAFF. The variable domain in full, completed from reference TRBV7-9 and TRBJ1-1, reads DTGVSQNPRHKITKRGQNVTFRCDPISEHNRLYWYRQTLGQGPEFLTYFQNEAQLEKSRLLSDRFSAERPKGSFSTLEIQRTEQGDSAMYLCASSPPYGGTEAFFGQGTRLTVV.

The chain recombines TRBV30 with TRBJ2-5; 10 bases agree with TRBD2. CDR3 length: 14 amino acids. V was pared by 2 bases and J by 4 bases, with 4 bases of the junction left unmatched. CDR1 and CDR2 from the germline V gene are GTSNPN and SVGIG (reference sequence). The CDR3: CAWSRTSGGETQYF. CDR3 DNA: TGTGCCTGGAGTCGGACTAGCGGTGGAGAGACCCAGTACTTC.